Listed here are 29 T cell receptor beta chains from one sample, sequenced in a study of beta chain features in type 1 diabetes. Reverse transcribing all isolated RNA meant expressed TCRB transcripts were sequenced. TCRdb keeps only in-frame clones here, not all; method: immunoSEQ multiplex PCR. The table lists 300,000 or so clones, around 8% of them singletons, with around 0.45% in the top ten. Material: central memory CD4+ T cells from blood. These receptors originate from a woman aged 18-35 years in good health.

This clone has a handful of counts. The rearrangement uses TRBV6-1 and TRBJ1-1; D is uncertain. Germline CDR1 reads MNHNS; CDR2 reads SASEGT. The length of the CDR3 is 14 residues. V lost 8 bases and J lost 0, with 13 bases in between. In nucleotides, the CDR3 is TGTGCCAGCCTAAGCCGCCAGTTGAACACTGAAGCTTTCTTT. The encoded protein is CASLSRQLNTEAFF.

The chain combines TRBV23-1 with TRBJ2-5; D unclear. TRBV23-1 is an open reading frame, and its role is uncertain. The CDR3 has 13 amino acids. The V gene lost 4 bases and the J gene lost 5 bases, with 11 bases spanning the gap. The CDR3 loop reads CASSLTSGETQYF. The DNA of the CDR3 is TGCGCCAGCAGTCTCACAAGTGGGGAGACCCAGTACTTC.

The CDR3, as DNA: TGTGCCAGCAGCAAGGACAGGGTCGGTTACGAGCAGTACTTC. This encodes CASSKDRVGYEQYF. The chain has TRBV7-9 and TRBJ2-7; 8 bases line up with TRBD1. Germline V lookup: CDR1 SEHNR, CDR2 FQNEAQ (reference sequence). The CDR3 contains 14 residues. The J segment lost 4 bases and the V segment lost 5 bases, leaving 7 bases of the junction unmatched.

This clone has only a few counts. This chain joins TRBV5-1 and TRBJ2-2; TRBD2 agrees at 12 bases. This CDR3 is built from 16 residues. Germline lookup yields CDR1 SGHRS and CDR2 YFSETQ. The V gene end was trimmed by 4 bases and the J gene end by 7 bases; junction bases not matched to a gene: 8. The CDR3 loop reads CASSPRTSGTGGELFF. The CDR3 DNA reads TGCGCCAGCAGCCCGAGGACTAGCGGGACGGGCGGGGAGCTGTTTTTT.

The V and J genes are TRBV11-2 and TRBJ2-7; D gene uncertain. Trimming removed 3 bases at V and 9 bases at J, with 9 bases between. This CDR3 has 11 residues. Germline lookup yields CDR1 SGHAT and CDR2 FQNNGV. CDR3 DNA sequence: TGTGCCAGCAGCTTGGGGTTGTGGCAGTACTTC. This codes for CASSLGLWQYF.

The CDR3 nucleotides read TGTGCCAGCAGTGGTTTACAGCACCAAGAGACCCAGTACTTC. Its protein is CASSGLQHQETQYF. V usage is TRBV6-1 and J usage is TRBJ2-5; D gene uncertain. V lost 4 bases and J 0 bases, leaving 9 bases between the germline ends. CDR1 is MNHNS, CDR2 SASEGT, per germline. The CDR3 has 14 amino acids.

This clone was observed a handful of times. The chain has TRBV11-1 and TRBJ1-1; the D is unclear. Germline V CDR1 and CDR2: SGHAT, FQDESV (reference sequence). The CDR3 is made up of 13 amino acids. V dropped 1 base and J dropped 5 bases, with 8 bases sitting between them. The CDR3 is CASSLDIGTEAFF. The DNA for the CDR3 is TGTGCCAGCAGCTTAGACATAGGAACTGAAGCTTTCTTT.

This clone appeared a few times. The chain employs TRBV19 and TRBJ1-5, with D unresolved. V was shortened by 3 bases and J by 6 bases, with 9 bases between the two germline ends. CDR3 length: 13 amino acids. Germline V gene sequence: CDR1 LNHDA, CDR2 SQIVND (reference sequence). CDR3 nucleotide sequence: TGTGCCAGTAGTATTGGGAGACGTCAGCCCCAGCATTTT. Protein product: CASSIGRRQPQHF.

This clone was picked up a small number of times. CDR3 sequence (DNA): TGTGCCAGCTCCCGAGAGGGAGGCTACACCTTC. It codes for CASSREGGYTF. This rearrangement joins TRBV18 to TRBJ1-2; D not certain. Per the germline V gene, CDR1 is KGHSH and CDR2 is LQKENI. CDR3 size: 11 residues. Trimming cost V 6 bases and J 8 bases, with 10 bases left between them.

The chain joins TRBV2 to TRBJ2-2; TRBD1 aligns across 7 bases. Losses at the gene ends were 7 bases for V and 0 bases for J; bases not matched to a gene: 5. This CDR3 spans 15 amino acids. Germline CDR1 and CDR2: SNHLY and FYNNEI. CDR3 loop: CASTQDRANTGELFF. CDR3 DNA sequence: TGTGCCAGCACCCAAGACAGGGCGAACACCGGGGAGCTGTTTTTT.

On this clone itself: A far larger clone is just one base off, so this is likely a read error. The V gene is TRBV28, the J gene TRBJ2-5; TRBD2 aligns across 10 bases. This CDR3 comprises 17 residues. V dropped 11 bases and J dropped 7; count of bases not matched to a gene: 22. Germline V lookup: CDR1 MDHEN, CDR2 SYDVKM. The CDR3 DNA reads as TGTGCCCGCTCAGCGGGGGGGGCAGGCACGATCCGGGTGACCCAGTACTTC. This sequence encodes CARSAGGAGTIRVTQYF.

A few counts support this clone. The gene calls are TRBV4-3 and TRBJ2-3; D may be TRBD1 (6 bases). Looked up from germline, CDR1 is LGHNA and CDR2 is YSLEER. V lost 4 bases to trimming and J lost 2 bases, with 16 bases between them. This CDR3 region has 16 residues. The CDR3 loop reads CASSRAGDTYTDTQYF. The CDR3 region has the DNA TGCGCCAGCAGCCGCGCCGGGGACACATACACAGATACGCAGTATTTT.

This clone was seen more than once but under ten times. The chain links TRBV5-4 to TRBJ2-3; 8 nucleotides line up with TRBD1. The CDR3 contains 16 residues. J was trimmed by 4 bases and V by 0 bases; bases with no gene match: 7. Per germline, CDR1 SGHNT and CDR2 YYREEE (reference sequence). The CDR3 loop is CASSLGGGRGPDTQYF. The CDR3 region has the DNA TGTGCCAGCAGCTTGGGAGGGGGCAGGGGGCCAGATACGCAGTATTTT.

This clone was recorded many times. This chain uses TRBV4-3 with TRBJ2-3, with TRBD2 matching over 9 bases. This CDR3 comprises 16 residues. Germline V lookup: CDR1 LGHNA, CDR2 YSLEER. J gave up 5 bases and V 1 base, and 7 bases lay outside the gene matches. The CDR3 loop is CASSQGPAGGRDTQYF. The CDR3 DNA is TGCGCCAGCAGCCAAGGACCCGCGGGAGGGAGAGATACGCAGTATTTT.

This clone has ten or more counts. J is TRBJ2-5 and V is TRBV18; 8 nucleotides line up with TRBD2. V trimming: 3 bases; J trimming: 4 bases; junction bases outside the gene matches: 7. In germline, CDR1 is KGHSH, CDR2 LQKENI. The CDR3 has 15 amino acids. The CDR3 DNA is TGTGCCAGCTCACCGAAAGCGGGAGTTGCAGAGACCCAGTACTTC. It codes for CASSPKAGVAETQYF. Complete variable domain (other parts from reference TRBV18 and TRBJ2-5): NAGVMQNPRHLVRRRGQEARLRCSPMKGHSHVYWYRQLPEEGLKFMVYLQKENIIDESGMPKERFSAEFPKEGPSILRIQQVVRGDSAAYFCASSPKAGVAETQYFGPGTRLLVL.

The chain uses TRBV28 and TRBJ2-4; D gene unclear. Germline values: CDR1 MDHEN, CDR2 SYDVKM. The CDR3 contains 14 residues. V dropped 2 bases and J dropped 4 bases, with 9 bases sitting between them. CDR3 in DNA: TGTGCCAGCAGTTTACCCCAGTGGAAAAACATTCAGTACTTC. Protein sequence: CASSLPQWKNIQYF.

V and J are TRBV5-6 and TRBJ2-2, with D unresolved. Deletions cut 4 bases from V and 6 bases from J, with 13 bases between. Looked up from germline, CDR1 is SGHDT and CDR2 is YYEEEE. The CDR3 extends over 14 amino acids. CDR3 residues: CASSPGWGAGELFF. CDR3 bases: TGTGCCAGCAGCCCGGGCTGGGGTGCCGGGGAGCTGTTTTTT.

The V and J genes are TRBV5-1 and TRBJ2-5; 11 bases are shared with TRBD2. Germline V gives CDR1 SGHRS, CDR2 YFSETQ. The trim removed 4 bases at V and 4 bases at J, leaving 9 bases unmatched. This CDR3 is built from 16 residues. The CDR3 spells CASSLTTSGIGETQYF. CDR3 DNA sequence: TGCGCCAGCAGCCTGACGACTAGCGGGATCGGAGAGACCCAGTACTTC.

This clone was detected only a few times. The chain is built from TRBV4-1 and TRBJ2-3, with 12 bases that match TRBD2. In germline, CDR1 is MGHRA, CDR2 YSYEKL. The CDR3 runs 15 residues. V shed 2 bases, J shed 6 bases, and the junction held 3 bases outside the gene matches. The CDR3 region is CASSQRLAGVDTQYF. The CDR3 DNA is TGCGCCAGCAGCCAACGACTAGCGGGAGTGGATACGCAGTATTTT.

The CDR3 DNA sequence: TGTGCCAGCAGCTTAATGTCCCGGGGAACTGAAGCTTTCTTT. This codes for CASSLMSRGTEAFF. The gene calls are TRBV7-3 and TRBJ1-1, with D uncertain. The V gene lost 1 base and the J gene lost 5 bases, with 11 bases spanning the gap. Per the germline V gene, CDR1 is SGHTA and CDR2 is FQGTGA. This CDR3 is 14 amino acids long.

Comments on this clone: The sample carries other DNA sequences with the same CDR3. The chain couples TRBV4-2 to TRBJ1-4; tentatively, D is TRBD1 (5 bases). The V and J ends lost 0 bases and 0 bases respectively, with 5 bases between them. The germline V gene has CDR1 LGHNA and CDR2 YNFKEQ. This CDR3 contains 15 residues. In DNA, the CDR3 is TGTGCCAGCAGCCAAGAGACAGCAACTAATGAAAAACTGTTTTTT. It codes for CASSQETATNEKLFF.

This chain connects TRBV6-5 to TRBJ2-7, with D possibly TRBD2 on 6 matching bases. Germline CDR1 MNHEY, CDR2 SVGAGI. The CDR3 covers 14 residues. V gave up 9 bases and J gave up 6 bases, with 21 bases separating them. The chain's CDR3 is CASSRWRAGSEQYF. Here the CDR3 DNA reads TGTGCCAGTAGCCGGTGGAGGGCCGGTTCCGAGCAGTACTTC.

The V gene is TRBV4-2, the J gene TRBJ2-1, with D perhaps TRBD1 (5 bases). The CDR3 has 14 amino acids. Trimming removed 2 bases from V and 12 bases from J, with 17 bases in between. Germline V CDR1 and CDR2: LGHNA, YNFKEQ. The CDR3 sequence: CASSQPDRSEGQFF. The DNA for the CDR3 is TGTGCCAGCAGCCAACCTGACAGATCCGAAGGGCAGTTCTTC.

The chain links TRBV5-4 to TRBJ2-5; D not resolved. Germline CDR1 reads SGHNT; CDR2 reads YYREEE (reference sequence). Trimming removed 4 bases from V and 5 bases from J, with 15 bases in between. The CDR3 covers 14 residues. CDR3 protein: CASSQPSDGETQYF. CDR3 bases: TGTGCCAGCAGCCAACCCTCGGACGGGGAGACCCAGTACTTC.

This clone showed up just a few times. This rearrangement joins TRBV15 to TRBJ2-7; D might be TRBD2 (6 bases). The CDR3 consists of 14 residues. Between the trimmed V and J ends, which lost 5 bases and 4 bases, there was a span of 15 bases. Germline-derived CDR1 and CDR2 are LNHNV and YYDKDF (reference sequence). The CDR3 nucleotides read TGTGCCACCAGCGGAGGGGCCTATCTGTACGAGCAGTACTTC. Residues: CATSGGAYLYEQYF.

V and J are TRBV6-5 and TRBJ1-5; TRBD1 agrees at 8 bases. V was clipped by 6 bases and J by 1 base; unmatched bases: 5. Looked up from germline, CDR1 is MNHEY and CDR2 is SVGAGI. This CDR3 has 15 residues. CDR3 sequence (DNA): TGTGCCAGCAGCGTTCGACAGGGGAGCAATCAGCCCCAGCATTTT. It is translated as CASSVRQGSNQPQHF.

The rearrangement uses TRBV2 and TRBJ2-1, with 13 bases matching TRBD2. After removal of 6 bases from V and 6 bases from J, the junction contained 11 bases not matched to a gene. Looked up from germline, CDR1 is SNHLY and CDR2 is FYNNEI. The CDR3 has 17 residues. CDR3 region: CASRYGLAGAILNEQFF. Here the CDR3 DNA reads TGTGCCAGCAGATACGGACTAGCGGGAGCGATCCTCAATGAGCAGTTCTTC.

This clone was seen more than once but under ten times. The chain has TRBV7-9 and TRBJ2-3, with unresolved D. The CDR3 totals 12 residues. The germline V gene has CDR1 SEHNR and CDR2 FQNEAQ (reference sequence). V lost 2 bases, J lost 6 bases, and 6 bases lay in between. The CDR3 DNA reads as TGTGCCAGCAGCTTACGAGCGGATACGCAGTATTTT. This encodes CASSLRADTQYF.

This clone has just a few counts. This chain links TRBV5-4 with TRBJ2-7; D uncertain. V lost 7 bases, J lost 3 bases, and 5 bases lay in between. This CDR3 region has 10 residues. The germline V gene has CDR1 SGHNT and CDR2 YYREEE (reference sequence). The CDR3 region is CASGLYEQYF. The CDR3 DNA reads as TGTGCCAGCGGTCTCTACGAGCAGTACTTC.